Listed below are T cell receptor beta chains from one sample, sequenced in a study of Tregs in tolerant kidney transplant recipients. Data came from immunoSEQ multiplex PCR; TCRdb stores just in-frame clones and leaves some out. The table shows about 64,000 clones, with roughly 86% occurring only once. Sequences were derived from CD4+ T cells from blood (PBMCs), sampled 6 months after the transplant. Receptors were obtained from a human patient who received a combined kidney and bone marrow transplant. Some T cells here may be from the graft donor. The CDR3 runs from the conserved cysteine through the conserved F or W. The order of the fields is J gene, clone size, D gene, V gene, CDR3 DNA, CDR3 protein. D genes are given only for firm matches. A clone size is listed for some rows: how often the clone was seen (once, few, many), or a class if it is expanded.

TRBJ2-1 few - TRBV4-2 TGTGCCAGCAGCCAAGATCCCGATCTAGCTCGCACTTTGAGGGAGCAGTTCTTC CASSQDPDLARTLREQFF
TRBJ2-7 - TRBD2 TRBV10-3 TGTGCCATCAGTGAGGCTAGCGGGCTCTCCTACGAGCAGTACTTC CAISEASGLSYEQYF
TRBJ1-1 - - TRBV4-1 TGCGCCAGCAGCCAAGCACACCGGGGGAACACTGAAGCTTTCTTT CASSQAHRGNTEAFF
TRBJ2-7 few TRBD1 TRBV5-1 TGCGCCAGCAGCCTTCCCGTTCCGGGACAGGGGGCGCGGGAGCAGTACTTC CASSLPVPGQGAREQYF
TRBJ2-1 - - TRBV5-1 TGCGCCAGCAGCTTGGATGGACAGTCCTACAATGAGCAGTTCTTC CASSLDGQSYNEQFF
TRBJ2-1 - TRBD2 TRBV19 TGTGCCAGTAGTATGTCCCAGCGGGGAGCCAGTCGCAATGAGCAGTTCTTC CASSMSQRGASRNEQFF
TRBJ2-1 - TRBD2 TRBV19 TGTGCCAGTAGTACGTCACTAGCGGGGGGGCCGCTTCGGTCCTACAATGAGCAGTTCTTC CASSTSLAGGPLRSYNEQFF
TRBJ2-2 - TRBD2 TRBV5-6 TGTGCCAGCAGCCGCGTAGGTCGGGGGGCCGGGGAGCTGTTTTTT CASSRVGRGAGELFF
TRBJ1-2 once - TRBV5-5 TGTGCCAGCAGCTTGGCCGGGGGACTCAACTATGGCTACACCTTC CASSLAGGLNYGYTF
TRBJ1-3 - - TRBV5-6 TGTGCCAGCAGCTTGTTCGCAGGGGTCTCTGGAAACACCATATATTTT CASSLFAGVSGNTIYF
TRBJ1-1 - TRBD1 TRBV5-1 TGCGCCAGCAGCGGGACAGGGTCGAACACTGAAGCTTTCTTT CASSGTGSNTEAFF
TRBJ2-1 - - TRBV9 TGTGCCAGCAGCGTAGTACCAGGGAAATACAATGAGCAGTTCTTC CASSVVPGKYNEQFF
TRBJ2-1 - - TRBV28 TGTGCCAGCAGTTTAACCCTATCCCGGAGAGGGTTCAATGAGCAGTTCTTC CASSLTLSRRGFNEQFF
TRBJ1-2 - - TRBV4-1 TGCGCCAGCAGCCATACCGGGACATACTATGGCTACACCTTC CASSHTGTYYGYTF
TRBJ1-1 - - TRBV29-1 TGCAGCGCGACCAGGGGTGGGGACACTGAAGCTTTCTTT CSATRGGDTEAFF
TRBJ1-2 - - TRBV6-1 TGTGCCAGCAAGGGGGAACATAACTATGGCTACACCTTC CASKGEHNYGYTF
TRBJ1-6 - - TRBV10-3 TGTGCCATCAGGATTGACCGGGGGGGTTCACCCCTCCACTTT CAIRIDRGGSPLHF
TRBJ2-1 - - TRBV9 TGTGCCAGCAGCGTAGTGGCGGCCTCCTACAATGAGCAGTTCTTC CASSVVAASYNEQFF
TRBJ1-4 - - TRBV5-1 TGCGCCAGCAGCTTTGAACCCGCGGGTAATGAAAAACTGTTTTTT CASSFEPAGNEKLFF
TRBJ2-1 - - TRBV5-6 TGTGCCAGCAGCCCCCTGACAAATGAGCAGTTCTTC CASSPLTNEQFF
TRBJ2-2 - TRBD2 TRBV6-5 TGTGCCAGCAGTCGAGGGAGGGCGCATGCCGGGGAGCTGTTTTTT CASSRGRAHAGELFF
TRBJ2-7 - TRBD2 TRBV27 TGTGCCAGCAGCCGGGCGGCTAGCGGGAGGGCCAATAAGTACTTC CASSRAASGRANKYF
TRBJ2-1 - - TRBV4-2 TGTGCCAGCAGCCAAGATCTTCGCTCCTACAATGAGCAGTTCTTC CASSQDLRSYNEQFF
TRBJ1-5 - TRBD1 TRBV7-6 TGTGCCAGCAGCTACAACCTCGGACAGGGCCATAGCAATCAGCCCCAGCATTTT CASSYNLGQGHSNQPQHF
TRBJ2-5 few TRBD1 TRBV5-6 TGTGCCAGCAGCTGGACAGGGCCCTTGGAGACCCAGTACTTC CASSWTGPLETQYF
TRBJ2-3 - TRBD1 TRBV19 TGTGCCAGTAGTATGGACAGGGTTGGGACAGATACGCAGTATTTT CASSMDRVGTDTQYF
TRBJ2-1 - TRBD1 TRBV7-2 TGTGCCAGCAGCTTTAAGACAGGGAGTTCAAATGAGCAGTTCTTC CASSFKTGSSNEQFF
TRBJ2-2 few - TRBV7-6 TGTGCCAGCAGCATAACAGGGAGACGCGGGGAGCTGTTTTTT CASSITGRRGELFF
TRBJ2-5 - TRBD1 TRBV5-1 TGCGCCAGCAGCTTGGAAGGCAGGGGGACCGAAGAGACCCAGTACTTC CASSLEGRGTEETQYF
TRBJ2-3 - - TRBV4-3 TGCGCCAGCAGCCAAGTCGTAGTACCCGTCACAGATACGCAGTATTTT CASSQVVVPVTDTQYF
TRBJ2-7 - - TRBV14 TGTGCCAGCAGCCGCCGGTTTTCCTACGAGCAGTACTTC CASSRRFSYEQYF
TRBJ2-3 - TRBD2 TRBV20-1 TGCAGTGGCGGGGGTACAGATACGCAGTATTTT CSGGGTDTQYF
TRBJ2-5 - - TRBV29-1 TGCAGCTCCGGGACCCAGTACTTC CSSGTQYF
TRBJ2-7 - - TRBV9 TGTGCCAGCAGCGTAGGTGACACAGGCAGCTACGAGCAGTACTTC CASSVGDTGSYEQYF
TRBJ2-2 - - TRBV28 TGTGCCAGCAGGAGGGGGACCGGGGAGCTGTTTTTT CASRRGTGELFF
TRBJ1-3 - - TRBV4-3 TGCGCCAGCAGCCAAGATCTGGGGGGCTCTGGAAACACCATATATTTT CASSQDLGGSGNTIYF
TRBJ2-7 once - TRBV5-1 TGCGCCAGCAGCTTGGCCGATATTTATGGGGGCGAGCAGTACTTC CASSLADIYGGEQYF
TRBJ2-6 once TRBD2 TRBV4-1 TGCGCCAGCAGCCAACCTGGACTAGCAGGGCCATCTGGGGCCAACGTCCTGACTTTC CASSQPGLAGPSGANVLTF
TRBJ1-6 - TRBD1 TRBV27 TGTGCCAGCAGTTCTGCAGGGGGGTACTCACCCCTCCACTTT CASSSAGGYSPLHF
TRBJ1-2 - - TRBV5-4 TGTGCCAGCAGCTTGGTGGCAGGCGATGGCTACACCTTC CASSLVAGDGYTF
TRBJ2-1 once TRBD2 TRBV7-2 TGTGCCAGCAGCCCGCGGACCTCAGGGGCGGGGGGCTCCTACAATGAGCAGTTCTTC CASSPRTSGAGGSYNEQFF